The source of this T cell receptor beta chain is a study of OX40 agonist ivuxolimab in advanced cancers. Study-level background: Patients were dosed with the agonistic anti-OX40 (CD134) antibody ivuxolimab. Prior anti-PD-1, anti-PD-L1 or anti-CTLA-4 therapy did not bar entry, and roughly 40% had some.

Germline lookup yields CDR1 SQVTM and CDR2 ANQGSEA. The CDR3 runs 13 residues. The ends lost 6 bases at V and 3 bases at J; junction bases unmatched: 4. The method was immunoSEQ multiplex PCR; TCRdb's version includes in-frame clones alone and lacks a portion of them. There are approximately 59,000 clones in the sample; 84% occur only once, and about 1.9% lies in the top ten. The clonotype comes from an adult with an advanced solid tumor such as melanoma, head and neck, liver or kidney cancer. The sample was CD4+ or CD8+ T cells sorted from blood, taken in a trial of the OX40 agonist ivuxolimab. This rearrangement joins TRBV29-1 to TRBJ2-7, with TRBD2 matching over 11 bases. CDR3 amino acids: CSVRLAGLYEQYF. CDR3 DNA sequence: TGCAGCGTAAGACTAGCGGGGCTCTACGAGCAGTACTTC.